The following is a T cell receptor beta chain sequence with its context. Its specific antigen is unknown. For each CD8+ T cell subset, flow sorting was done in triplicate, and about 300,000 cells per subset went directly into RLT lysis buffer. To exclude memory contaminants, naive CD8+ T cells were stringently defined as CD45RO-CCR7+CD27+CD95-. Using standard density gradient centrifugation, peripheral blood mononuclear cells were isolated from buffy coats. A FACSAria III was used to flow-sort naive CD8+ T cells into CXCR3-negative and CXCR3-positive populations. Total RNA was extracted from sorted cells with an RNeasy Mini Kit. The record originates from a study of CXCR3-negative and CXCR3-positive naive CD8 T cells (dated by TCRdb to the late 2010s). Background on the whole study: In total, 130 million to 150 million TRB reads were obtained, which works out to roughly 1.5 +/- 0.3 million reads per library. Diversity and physicochemical repertoire analyses covered some ten donors pooled from two independent experiments. The TRBV-TRBJ cluster analysis covered naive subsets from about 5 donors and memory cells from 3 donors. Points the paper makes about the study in general: Similar TRBV-TRBJ usage was shown by naive CXCR3-negative and CXCR3-positive cells from the same donor, whereas distinct patterns were shown by memory cells. Repertoire diversity was comparably high in both naive subsets but much lower in memory CD8+ T cells. Because surface CD5, which has been linked to self-reactivity in mice, was comparable between naive subsets, TCR interaction strength was also inferred from TRB CDR3 physicochemical properties. CXCR3 expression partially decreased after cryopreservation, so most assays used freshly isolated PBMCs. Compared with CXCR3-negative naive cells, CXCR3-positive naive cells had TRB CDR3s with higher hydrophobicity (lower Kidera factor 4), lower energy, and higher strength and volume indices.

Sequencing relied on a NextSeq 550. The Human TCR Profiling Kit (MiLaboratory) was used to make UMI-labeled 5' RACE TRB cDNA libraries. cDNA synthesis used the entire amount of extracted RNA, and PCR amplification then used the entire amount of cDNA produced. The libraries were made side by side, with each library going through the same number of PCR cycles. The authors' pipeline ran thus. About 50,000 +/- 10,000 unique UMI-labeled TRB cDNA molecules per library were extracted with MIGEC and MiXCR, with at least two reads per UMI required. On average, approximately 40,000 +/- 10,000 functional in-frame TRB CDR3 nucleotide clonotypes lacking stop codons were found per library. Diversity metrics, including normalized Shannon-Wiener and Chao1, were computed in VDJtools after downsampling to 5000 UMI-labeled TRB molecules per sample. For the central five CDR3 residues, VDJtools calculated physicochemical properties weighted by clonotype size, namely interaction energy, strength, volume and Kidera factor 4. TCRdb reprocessed the reads and lists each CDR3 protein sequence as a single entry, with no DNA. What appears here as the V and J calls and clone size reflects TCRdb's work, not the paper's. This sample's table contains around 130,000 distinct CDR3 sequences. Together, the top ten hold about 0.62% of the sample.

The germline V gene specifies SGHRS as CDR1 and YFSETQ as CDR2. The CDR3 goes from the cysteine to the phenylalanine over 14 residues. Only the protein is on record. The chain links TRBV5-1 with TRBJ1-2. The clonotype originates from a human donor in good health. Some clones in this sample may be carry-over from other donors' samples. What was sequenced was naive CXCR3+ CD8+ T cells from blood. Interpreted using the paper, the cell subset or site label stands for: CD45RO-CCR7+CD27+CD95- naive CD8+ T cells expressing CXCR3 (TNR3+). The CDR3 region reads CASSSGLRIYGYTF.